This TCR beta chain was retrieved from a study of molecular identifiers for immune sequencing clone quantification (dated by TCRdb to about 2018). Some background on the complete study: In a replicate experiment, RNA from about 19,000 or 110,000 naive CD8 T cells was split into five aliquots, four of which were sequenced. CD8 T cells were used in a methods study to benchmark molecular-identifier clustering-based TCR repertoire sequencing (MIDCIRS) and TCR RNA copy counting.

The library was obtained by PCR. Sequenced using an Illumina HiSeq 4000. Bulk TCR libraries were prepared as previously described, using TCR primers listed in Table S5. The Qiagen AllPrep DNA/RNA kit was used to purify total RNA. Before analysis, reads from multiple sequencing runs of one library were combined. The study's own analysis went as follows. Reads were retained only if an exact TCR constant sequence was present, and the retained reads were trimmed to 150 nt and grouped according to their 12-nt molecular barcodes. Reads inside each barcode group were sub-clustered using a 15% Levenshtein threshold, and a quality-weighted consensus sequence was constructed for each RNA molecule. Non-functional sequences were excluded, and lower-count sequences lying one edit away from another sequence were also excluded. Barcode sub-clusters with fewer than 20% of the maximum read count were removed, based on fitting two negative binomial distributions. TCRdb's own reprocessing of the public reads used fastp at Q25 and MiXCR and kept productive beta chains. Rows matching on CDR3 protein sequence are summarized as one entry with the most common DNA and genes. The V and J calls, along with clone size, are taken from TCRdb and not from the paper's own processing. The sample profile shows 7,500 to 10,000 distinct CDR3 sequences; about 15% of them were found once. The top ten hold about 1.5% of the sample.

Libraries of naive CD8 T cells were built from anywhere between about 17,000 and 1,000,000 sorted cells, with 10%, 30% or 50% of the purified RNA used. Naive CD8 T cells, defined as CD8+CD4-CCR7+CD45RA+, were FACS-sorted into RLT Plus buffer on a BD FACSAria II. To test detection sensitivity, Jurkat RNA equal to about nine TCR copies was added to samples of about 18,000-1,100,000 naive CD8 T cells. Enrichment of CD8 T cells was done with RosetteSep CD8+ T Cell Enrichment Cocktail plus Ficoll-Paque, and ACK red cell lysis came afterward. V is reduced by 6 bases and J by 2 bases, leaving a spacing of 19 bases between them. Counted from cysteine to phenylalanine, this CDR3 has 16 amino acids. The kept DNA is CDR3 alone, 48 bases in frame from the first base. The germline V gene gives CDR1 as SGHVS and CDR2 as FNYEAQ. Ten or more counts support this clonotype. Its antigen remains undetermined. Base-call qualities are not available, and no considerably larger clone is one nucleotide away.

Overall study outcomes, separate from this receptor: Spiked-in Jurkat TCR RNA (around nine copies' worth), which is not part of the donor repertoire, was contained in the naive libraries. Spiked-in Jurkat TCR RNA equal to a single cell's worth was reported to be detectable even within 1,100,000 naive CD8 T cells. Modeling estimated about three recovered TCR RNA copies per cell, compared with about 10 by digital PCR, which implies around 30% capture efficiency. When barcode sub-clustering was left out, chimeric consensus sequences inflated TCR diversity, with chimeras reaching as high as 47%. In CMV-specific effector cells, over 99% of molecules were held by clones above 20 RNA copies, whereas under 1% of molecules were held by such clones in naive cells. Highly expanded clone sizes could be underestimated if identical TCR molecules share a barcode.

The sequence derives from a human donor in good health. Some libraries in this study had Jurkat cell RNA spiked in. Sequencing was performed on naive CD8+ T cells from blood, with Jurkat cell RNA spiked in. In light of the paper, this sample's cell subset or site label describes: FACS-sorted CD8+CD4-CCR7+CD45RA+ naive T cells. The rearranged chain carries TRBV7-6 and TRBJ2-5; a tentative D match to TRBD1 spans 6 bases. The CDR3 protein sequence reads: CASSPLLGTPQETQYF. The DNA sequence is as follows: TGTGCCAGCAGTCCCCTCTTAGGGACACCACAAGAGACCCAGTACTTC.